The clone carrying this T cell receptor beta chain was seen a few times. The source of the sample is a study of OX40 agonist ivuxolimab in advanced cancers. Any history of autoimmune disease or systemic immunosuppression disqualified patients. Clones were sequenced by immunoSEQ multiplex PCR, and TCRdb holds only the in-frame ones, with some missing. The sample includes tens of thousands of clones, around 93% of them seen just once. The sequence derives from an adult with an advanced solid tumor such as melanoma, head and neck, liver or kidney cancer. Sequenced here: CD4+ or CD8+ T cells sorted from blood, sampled in a trial of the OX40 agonist ivuxolimab.

CDR3 DNA: TGTGCCAGCAGCAGAGGAAACCAGAATGAAAAACTGTTTTTT. Protein sequence: CASSRGNQNEKLFF. This chain connects TRBV6-5 to TRBJ1-4; D gene uncertain. Between the trimmed V and J ends, which lost 6 bases and 5 bases, there was a span of 13 bases. The CDR3 extends over 14 amino acids. Germline V gives CDR1 MNHEY, CDR2 SVGAGI.